The sequence of this T cell receptor (beta chain) was determined in a study of blood T cell repertoires in COVID-19. V was shortened by 4 bases and J by 4 bases, with 18 bases between the two germline ends. CDR3 length: 16 residues. CDR1 and CDR2 from the germline V gene are SGHKS and YYEKEE (reference sequence). Libraries were prepared by immunoSEQ multiplex PCR; TCRdb keeps only in-frame clonotypes and omits some of them. The sample lists 150,000 to 200,000 clones; roughly nine tenths were seen once. Only one count was recorded for this clone. The clonotype was recovered from a man aged 65-85 years with active or convalescent COVID-19. Input material: peripheral blood. This chain connects TRBV5-5 to TRBJ1-5; the D gene is possibly TRBD1 (6 bases). In nucleotides, the CDR3 is TGTGCCAGCAGCCCTTCAGGGGAAGGGGTTAATCAGCCCCAGCATTTT. It yields the protein CASSPSGEGVNQPQHF.